A selection of T cell receptor beta chains follows, all from one sample in a study of cytomegalovirus exposure and HLA in healthy donors. Only in-frame clones appear in the TCRdb table, and some are missing; sequencing was by immunoSEQ multiplex PCR. This sample has around 160,000 clones, with around 85% found just once. Sequencing was carried out using PBMCs. The receptors shown here come from a man aged 30 to 39 in good health and CMV-seropositive. CDR3s include the opening cysteine and the closing phenylalanine or tryptophan. A D gene is named only where the DNA matches it firmly. Clone size is given for some rows only: seen once, a few or many times, or a class if the clone is expanded.

j_call clone_size d_call v_call cdr3_aa cdr3_nt
TRBJ2-7 . TRBD2 TRBV18 CASSPGTSYEQYF TGTGCCAGCTCACCCGGGACTAGCTACGAGCAGTACTTC
TRBJ1-2 . . TRBV5-6 CASSFGQGHGYTF TGTGCCAGCAGCTTTGGGCAGGGGCATGGCTACACCTTC
TRBJ2-5 . . TRBV30 CAWSRSRETQYF TGTGCCTGGAGTAGGAGCCGGGAGACCCAGTACTTC
TRBJ2-1 . TRBD1 TRBV9 CASSVKGQQYNEQFF TGTGCCAGCAGCGTAAAGGGACAGCAGTACAATGAGCAGTTCTTC
TRBJ2-1 . TRBD2 TRBV9 CASSVVGGGASYNEQFF TGTGCCAGCAGCGTAGTGGGCGGGGGGGCCTCCTACAATGAGCAGTTCTTC
TRBJ2-7 few TRBD1 TRBV7-6 CASSLDPGTGRHEQYF TGTGCCAGCAGCCTAGACCCCGGGACAGGGCGGCACGAGCAGTACTTC
TRBJ2-7 . . TRBV20-1 CSAQLVYEQYF TGCAGTGCCCAACTAGTGTACGAGCAGTACTTC
TRBJ1-3 once TRBD1 TRBV12-5 CASGFLTGTSGNTIYF TGTGCTAGTGGTTTCCTGACAGGGACCTCTGGAAACACCATATATTTT
TRBJ2-7 . . TRBV7-6 CASSPLGSSYEQYF TGTGCCAGCAGCCCCCTAGGTAGCTCCTACGAGCAGTACTTC
TRBJ1-4 . TRBD1 TRBV23-1 CASSQEGTGALNEKLFF TGCGCCAGCAGTCAAGAGGGGACAGGGGCCCTTAATGAAAAACTGTTTTTT
TRBJ1-1 . TRBD1 TRBV4-3 CASSQANTGGRRAFF TGCGCCAGCAGCCAAGCCAATACAGGGGGCCGGAGAGCTTTCTTT
TRBJ1-5 . . TRBV2 CASRAQILGNQPQHF TGTGCCAGCAGGGCACAGATTTTAGGCAATCAGCCCCAGCATTTT
TRBJ1-1 . . TRBV4-1 CASSQGLVAFF TGCGCCAGCAGCCAAGGGCTGGTGGCTTTCTTT
TRBJ1-1 . . TRBV5-4 CASSFGTGFGAFF TGTGCCAGCAGCTTCGGCACGGGTTTCGGCGCTTTCTTT
TRBJ2-7 . . TRBV4-3 CASSQDRRGDYEQYF TGCGCCAGCAGCCAAGATAGGAGGGGTGATTACGAGCAGTACTTC
TRBJ2-7 . . TRBV7-2 CASSGGGGTYEQYF TGTGCCAGCAGCGGGGGAGGTGGGACCTACGAGCAGTACTTC
TRBJ1-5 few . TRBV4-3 CASSQRRSSPQHF TGCGCCAGCAGCCAACGCAGGTCTTCGCCCCAGCATTTT
TRBJ2-7 . . TRBV7-9 CASSPVYEQYF TGTGCCAGCAGCCCAGTCTACGAGCAGTACTTC
TRBJ1-1 . . TRBV19 CASSIGYGLWNTEAFF TGTGCCAGTAGTATCGGGTACGGTCTTTGGAACACTGAAGCTTTCTTT
TRBJ2-1 . . TRBV4-3 CASSQGAAGARSYNEQFF TGCGCCAGCAGCCAAGGAGCGGCGGGCGCGCGCTCCTACAATGAGCAGTTCTTC
TRBJ1-6 . . TRBV20-1 CSAARGSPLHF TGCAGTGCGGCCAGGGGTTCACCCCTCCACTTT
TRBJ2-5 . TRBD2 TRBV5-1 CASSLVLAGARGETQYF TGCGCCAGCAGCTTGGTTCTAGCGGGGGCCCGAGGAGAGACCCAGTACTTC
TRBJ2-1 . . TRBV5-1 CASSLGDRSSYNEQFF TGCGCCAGCAGCTTGGGCGACAGGAGCTCCTACAATGAGCAGTTCTTC
TRBJ1-5 . TRBD1 TRBV7-8 CASSSQTGPGVNQPQHF TGTGCCAGCAGCTCGCAGACAGGGCCGGGGGTCAATCAGCCCCAGCATTTT
TRBJ2-3 . . TRBV27 CASSGIGPDTQYF TGTGCCTCCAGCGGAATCGGGCCAGATACGCAGTATTTT
TRBJ2-3 once TRBD2 TRBV11-2 CASPPGTSGSSTDTQYF TGTGCCAGCCCACCCGGGACTAGCGGGTCTAGCACAGATACGCAGTATTTT
TRBJ1-3 . . TRBV10-3 CAISESQVSSGNTIYF TGTGCCATCAGTGAGTCACAGGTGAGCTCTGGAAACACCATATATTTT
TRBJ2-7 . TRBD1 TRBV7-2 CASSSRDRTYEQYF TGTGCCAGCAGCTCCCGGGACAGGACCTACGAGCAGTACTTC
TRBJ2-1 once . TRBV4-3 CASSQDRQGGGEQFF TGCGCCAGCAGCCAAGATAGGCAGGGGGGCGGCGAGCAGTTCTTC
TRBJ2-3 once TRBD1 TRBV5-6 CASSNWDRGLDTQYF TGTGCCAGCAGTAATTGGGACAGGGGTTTAGATACGCAGTATTTT
TRBJ2-2 . . TRBV19 CASSIDPTSTGELFF TGTGCCAGTAGTATAGATCCGACTAGTACCGGGGAGCTGTTTTTT
TRBJ1-4 . TRBD1 TRBV28 CASSLRTGGSEKLFF TGTGCCAGCAGTTTACGGACAGGAGGGAGCGAAAAACTGTTTTTT
TRBJ2-5 . TRBD1 TRBV5-6 CASSRTGTEETQYF TGTGCCAGCAGCCGTACCGGGACAGAAGAGACCCAGTACTTC
TRBJ2-2 . . TRBV6-1 CATLYRDTGELFF TGTGCCACACTATACAGGGATACCGGGGAGCTGTTTTTT
TRBJ2-3 few TRBD2 TRBV14 CASSPIAGGLTDTQYF TGTGCCAGCAGCCCTATAGCGGGGGGCCTCACAGATACGCAGTATTTT
TRBJ2-3 . . TRBV5-1 CASSLGSLTTDTQYF TGCGCCAGCAGCCTAGGTTCGCTAACCACAGATACGCAGTATTTT
TRBJ2-5 . TRBD2 TRBV5-1 CASSIRLADRETQYF TGCGCCAGCAGTATACGACTAGCGGACCGAGAGACCCAGTACTTC
TRBJ1-6 . TRBD1 TRBV5-6 CASSNRDRGDSPLHF TGTGCCAGCAGCAACCGGGACAGGGGGGATTCACCCCTCCACTTT
TRBJ1-1 once TRBD1 TRBV5-6 CASSLQTGWTEAFF TGTGCCAGCAGCTTACAGACAGGGTGGACTGAAGCTTTCTTT
TRBJ1-2 . . TRBV13 CASSLGQATVYGYTF TGTGCCAGCAGCTTAGGCCAAGCAACGGTCTATGGCTACACCTTC
TRBJ1-3 . . TRBV7-9 CASSSQGTIYF TGTGCCAGCAGCTCTCAGGGGACCATATATTTT
TRBJ2-5 . . TRBV5-6 CASSHSGSETQYF TGTGCCAGCAGCCACAGCGGGTCGGAGACCCAGTACTTC
TRBJ1-2 once . TRBV11-2 CASSSLKHNYGYTF TGTGCCAGCAGCAGTCTAAAGCATAACTATGGCTACACCTTC
TRBJ2-2 . TRBD1 TRBV5-4 CASSWDRGRSGELFF TGTGCCAGCAGCTGGGACAGGGGGCGTTCCGGGGAGCTGTTTTTT
TRBJ1-2 . TRBD1 TRBV15 CATSRDVGQAYTF TGTGCCACCAGCAGAGATGTCGGACAGGCCTACACCTTC